This T cell receptor beta chain was sequenced during a study of shared clonotypes between healthy human individuals (dated by TCRdb to 2018 to 2020). For the study in its entirety: The cohort included a few men and two women between 18 and 49 years of age. To estimate repertoire size and how much clonotype sharing occurs between individuals, the study deeply sequenced the blood TCR repertoires of five healthy adults. Each donor's leukapheresis produced roughly between about 0.85 and 10 billion PBMCs. To increase sequencing depth and limit assay-specific biases, TCR repertoire library preparation and sequencing were carried out by different laboratories using diverse techniques. For each donor, CD4 naive and CD4 memory were each run on three plates, CD8 naive on two plates, and CD8 memory on one plate.

Using the deep immunoSEQ assay, multiplex PCR amplified TCR CDR3 regions from genomic DNA. Genomic DNA extracted from each cell subset was distributed evenly over all wells of several immunoSEQ 96-well plates, and each plate served as one replicate. For sorted subsets, each replicate PCR was loaded with about 0.2 ug genomic DNA, equivalent to 25,000 to 35,000 T cell genomes. The purified libraries were quantified using a Qubit 3.0 fluorometer, sized with a Bioanalyzer 2100, and then quantified again using the KAPA Library Quantification kit. Every immunoSEQ 96-well plate was sequenced on a dedicated single-read 150-cycle Illumina NextSeq 550 flow cell. The original methods were these. The immunoSEQ output contained only junctional sequences without quality scores, so filtering could not match that applied to full-length reads. Sequences were annotated with PyIR, a Python wrapper for IgBLAST v1.9, using IMGT germline references to assign V/J genes and CDR3. Reads were filtered out if the reads had weak V/J assignments (E-value above 1e-6), no CDR3, stop codons, out-of-frame junctions, or ambiguous translated residues. V3J clonotypes were defined as sequences sharing the same inferred V gene, J gene, and CDR3 amino acid sequence. Percentage overlap between repertoires was calculated by dividing the number of shared unique clonotypes by the size of the smaller repertoire. RTK rarefaction, the Chao1 estimator, and Recon v2.1 estimates of unobserved clonotypes were used to assess repertoire richness. For all TCRbeta clonotypes obtained by the gDNA method from four donors, generation probabilities were computed with OLGA. Imported from immuneACCESS, the table was reduced by TCRdb to in-frame sequences with V and J called. These copies leave out some clones; in studies compared against another copy, an unresolved V gene accounts for under half, and the cause of the remainder is not known. D and trimming were read from the DNA, whereas the V and J calls and clone size are those reported in that table. Counted in this sample were millions of clones; over 85% of them appeared once. The top ten hold 1% to 1.3% of the sample.

A note on this clone: This receptor's antigen is unknown. No base quality values were provided; no much bigger clone lies one nucleotide off.

CD8 naive samples were CD45RO-negative cells positively selected for CCR7, giving a CD45RA+CCR7+ population that excluded TemRA cells. The donors were healthy, HIV-negative adults with no recently reported acute infections or vaccinations. All donors were Caucasian adults living in Nashville, Tennessee, USA. Blood was collected by leukapheresis, and PBMCs were isolated by Ficoll-Histopaque density gradient centrifugation and then cryopreserved in liquid nitrogen vapor phase. Analytical flow cytometry was used to check the purity and quantity of every magnetically sorted T cell population. From each sorted fraction, genomic DNA was isolated and quantified by UV absorbance on a Nanodrop 2000c. Its CDR3 holds 15 amino acids, cysteine through phenylalanine. CDR3 DNA only is kept here, 45 bases in frame from base 1. V and J are trimmed by 3 bases and 1 base, and the gene matches miss 2 bases of the junction. From the germline V gene (reference sequence), CDR1 is SEHNR and CDR2 is FQNEAQ.

Findings and caveats that apply to the study as a whole: Larger estimated clonotype richness was generally found for naive subsets than for memory subsets. Rarefaction of sorted-subset datasets indicated incomplete sequencing despite the large sequencing depth. Pairwise subsampling indicated that sequencing depth was expected to affect the degree of clonotype sharing among donors. Across four donors, approximately 4.9% of naive CD4, roughly 3.5% of naive CD8, 2% to 2.5% of memory CD4, and 0.4% of memory CD8 clonotypes were shared. Because the study included a small number of donors, the genetic and exposure-history diversity represented was limited. Sampling was limited to blood, and TCR repertoires in tissue likely differ from TCR repertoires in blood. Compared with non-shared clonotypes, clonotypes shared by all four sorted-subset donors had higher generation probabilities.

This receptor was obtained from a man aged 18 to 29 in good health. The material sequenced was naive CD8+ T cells sorted from blood. Taken with the paper, the label for cell subset or site translates to: CD45RA+CCR7+. The V and J genes are TRBV7-9 and TRBJ2-3, and TRBD2 aligns with 9 junction nucleotides. The DNA reads as follows: TGTGCCAGCAGCTTTCGACTAGCGGGCACAGATACGCAGTATTTT. It encodes CASSFRLAGTDTQYF.